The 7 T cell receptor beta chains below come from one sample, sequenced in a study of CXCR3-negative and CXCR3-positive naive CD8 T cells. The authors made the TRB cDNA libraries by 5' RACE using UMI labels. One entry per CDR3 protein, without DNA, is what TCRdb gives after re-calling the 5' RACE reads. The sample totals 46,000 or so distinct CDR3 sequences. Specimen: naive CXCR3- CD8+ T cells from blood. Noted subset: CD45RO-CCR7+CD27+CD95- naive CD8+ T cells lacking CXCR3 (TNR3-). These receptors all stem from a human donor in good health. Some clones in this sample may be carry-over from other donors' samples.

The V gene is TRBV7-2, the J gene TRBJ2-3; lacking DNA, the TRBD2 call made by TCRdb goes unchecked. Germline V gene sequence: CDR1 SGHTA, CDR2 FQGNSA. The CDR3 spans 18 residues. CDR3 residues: CASSLRGWRLAGTDTQYF.

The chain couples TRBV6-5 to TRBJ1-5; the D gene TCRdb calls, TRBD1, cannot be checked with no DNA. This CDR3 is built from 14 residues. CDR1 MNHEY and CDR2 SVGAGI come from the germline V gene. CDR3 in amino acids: CAARGDQEPQPQHF.

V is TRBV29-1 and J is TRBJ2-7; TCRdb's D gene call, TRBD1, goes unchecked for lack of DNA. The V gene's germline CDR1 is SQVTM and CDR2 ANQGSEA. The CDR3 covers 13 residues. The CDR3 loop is CSASGPLSYEQYF.

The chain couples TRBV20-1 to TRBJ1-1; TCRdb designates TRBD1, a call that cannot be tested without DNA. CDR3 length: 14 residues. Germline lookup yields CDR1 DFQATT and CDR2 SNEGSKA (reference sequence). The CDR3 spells CSARTGTENTEAFF.

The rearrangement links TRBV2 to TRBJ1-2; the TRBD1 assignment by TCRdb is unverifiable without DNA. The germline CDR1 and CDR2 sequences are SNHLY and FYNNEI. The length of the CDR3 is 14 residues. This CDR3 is CASSEVDSNYGYTF. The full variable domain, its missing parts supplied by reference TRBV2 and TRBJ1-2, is EPEVTQTPSHQVTQMGQEVILRCVPISNHLYFYWYRQILGQKVEFLVSFYNNEISEKSEIFDDQFSVERPDGSNFTLKIRSTKLEDSAMYFCASSEVDSNYGYTFGSGTRLTVV.

The CDR3 loop reads CSVGDSLYEQYF. The chain combines TRBV29-1 with TRBJ2-7; the TCRdb D gene call, TRBD1, has no DNA to confirm it. Germline-derived CDR1 and CDR2 are SQVTM and ANQGSEA. This CDR3 is 12 amino acids long.

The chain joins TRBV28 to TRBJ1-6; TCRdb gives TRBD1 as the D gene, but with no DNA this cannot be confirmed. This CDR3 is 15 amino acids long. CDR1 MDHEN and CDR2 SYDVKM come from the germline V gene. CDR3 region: CASRGQFSSRSPLHF. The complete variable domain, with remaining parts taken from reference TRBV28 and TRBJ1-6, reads DVKVTQSSRYLVKRTGEKVFLECVQDMDHENMFWYRQDPGLGLRLIYFSYDVKMKEKGDIPEGYSVSREKKERFSLILESASTNQTSMYLCASRGQFSSRSPLHFGNGTRLTVT.